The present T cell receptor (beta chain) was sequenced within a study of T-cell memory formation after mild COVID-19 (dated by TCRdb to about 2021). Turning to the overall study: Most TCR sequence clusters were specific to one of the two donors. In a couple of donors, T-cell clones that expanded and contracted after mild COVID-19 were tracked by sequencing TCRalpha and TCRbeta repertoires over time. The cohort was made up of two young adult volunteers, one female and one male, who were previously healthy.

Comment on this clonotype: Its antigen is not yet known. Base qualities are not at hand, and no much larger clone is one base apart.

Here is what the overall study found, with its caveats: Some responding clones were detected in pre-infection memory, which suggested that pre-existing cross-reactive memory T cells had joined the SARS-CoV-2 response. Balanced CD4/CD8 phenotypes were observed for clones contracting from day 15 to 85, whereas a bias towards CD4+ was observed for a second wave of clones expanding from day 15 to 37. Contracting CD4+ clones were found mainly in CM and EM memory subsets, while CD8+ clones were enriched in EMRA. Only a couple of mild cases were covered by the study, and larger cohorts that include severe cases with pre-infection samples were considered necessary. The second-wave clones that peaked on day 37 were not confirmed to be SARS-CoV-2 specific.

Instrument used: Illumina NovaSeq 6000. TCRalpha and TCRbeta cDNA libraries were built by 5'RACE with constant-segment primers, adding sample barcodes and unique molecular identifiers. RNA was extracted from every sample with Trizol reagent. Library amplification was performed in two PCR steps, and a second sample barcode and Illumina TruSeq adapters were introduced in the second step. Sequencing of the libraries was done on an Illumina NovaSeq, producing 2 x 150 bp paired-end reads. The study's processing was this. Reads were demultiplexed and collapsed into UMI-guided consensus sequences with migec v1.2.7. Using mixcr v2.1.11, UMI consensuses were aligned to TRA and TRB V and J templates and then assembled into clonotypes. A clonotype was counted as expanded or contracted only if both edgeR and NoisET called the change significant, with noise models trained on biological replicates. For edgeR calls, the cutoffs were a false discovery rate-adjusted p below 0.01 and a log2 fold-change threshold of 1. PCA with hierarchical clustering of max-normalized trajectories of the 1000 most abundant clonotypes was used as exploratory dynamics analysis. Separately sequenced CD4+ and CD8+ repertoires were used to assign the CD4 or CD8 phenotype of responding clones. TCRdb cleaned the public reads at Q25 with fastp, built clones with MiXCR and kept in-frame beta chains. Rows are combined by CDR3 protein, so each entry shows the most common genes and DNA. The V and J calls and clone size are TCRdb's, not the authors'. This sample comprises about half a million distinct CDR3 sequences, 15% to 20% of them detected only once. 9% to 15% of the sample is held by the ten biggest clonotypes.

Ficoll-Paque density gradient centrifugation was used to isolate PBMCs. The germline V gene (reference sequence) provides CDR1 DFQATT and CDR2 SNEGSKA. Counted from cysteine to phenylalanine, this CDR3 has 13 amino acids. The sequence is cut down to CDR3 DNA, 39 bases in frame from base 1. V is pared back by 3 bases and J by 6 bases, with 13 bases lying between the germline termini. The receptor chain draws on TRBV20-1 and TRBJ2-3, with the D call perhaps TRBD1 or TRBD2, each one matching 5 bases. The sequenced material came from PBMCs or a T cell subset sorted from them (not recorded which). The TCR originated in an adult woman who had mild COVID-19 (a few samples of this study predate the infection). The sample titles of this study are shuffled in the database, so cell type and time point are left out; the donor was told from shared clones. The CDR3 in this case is CSARGPLPDTQYF. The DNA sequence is TGCAGTGCTAGGGGACCCCTCCCGGATACGCAGTATTTT.